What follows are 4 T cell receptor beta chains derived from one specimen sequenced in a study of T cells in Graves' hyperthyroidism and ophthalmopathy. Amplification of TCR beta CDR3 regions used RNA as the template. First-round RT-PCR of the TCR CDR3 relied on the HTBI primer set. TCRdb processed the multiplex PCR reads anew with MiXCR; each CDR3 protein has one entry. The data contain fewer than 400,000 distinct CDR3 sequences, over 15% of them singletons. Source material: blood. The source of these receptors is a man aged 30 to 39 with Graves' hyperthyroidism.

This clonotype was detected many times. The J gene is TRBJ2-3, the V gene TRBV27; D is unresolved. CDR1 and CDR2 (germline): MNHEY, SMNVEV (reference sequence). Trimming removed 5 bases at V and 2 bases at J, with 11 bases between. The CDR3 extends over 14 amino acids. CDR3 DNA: TGTGCCAGCAGTCGCGCGGATCACACAGATACGCAGTATTTT. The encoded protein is CASSRADHTDTQYF.

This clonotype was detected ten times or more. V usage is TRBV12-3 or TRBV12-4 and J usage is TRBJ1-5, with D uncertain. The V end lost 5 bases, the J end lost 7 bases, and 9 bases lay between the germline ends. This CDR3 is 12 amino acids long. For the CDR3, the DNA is TGTGCCAGCAGTACGCCTAGCCAGCCCCAGCATTTT. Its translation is CASSTPSQPQHF.

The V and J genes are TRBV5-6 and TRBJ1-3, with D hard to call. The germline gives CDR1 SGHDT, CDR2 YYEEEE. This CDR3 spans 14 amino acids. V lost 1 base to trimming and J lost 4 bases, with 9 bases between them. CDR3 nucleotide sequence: TGTGCCAGCAGCTTGTCGCCGGGCGGAAACACCATATATTTT. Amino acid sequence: CASSLSPGGNTIYF.

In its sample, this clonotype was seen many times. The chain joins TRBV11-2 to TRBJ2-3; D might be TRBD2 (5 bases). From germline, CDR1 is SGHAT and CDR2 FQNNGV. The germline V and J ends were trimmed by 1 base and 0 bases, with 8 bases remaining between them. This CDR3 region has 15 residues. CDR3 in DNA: TGTGCCAGCAGCTTAGGCGAGCGGAGCACAGATACGCAGTATTTT. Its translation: CASSLGERSTDTQYF. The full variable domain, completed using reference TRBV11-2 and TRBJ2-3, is EAGVAQSPRYKIIEKRQSVAFWCNPISGHATLYWYQQILGQGPKLLIQFQNNGVVDDSQLPKDRFSAERLKGVDSTLKIQPAKLEDSAVYLCASSLGERSTDTQYFGPGTRLTVL.